The 9 T cell receptor beta chains below were found in one sample sequenced in a study of OX40 agonist ivuxolimab in advanced cancers. Assay: immunoSEQ multiplex PCR; the TCRdb copy retains only in-frame clones and omits some. The sample has approximately 52,000 clones; about 82% are singletons. Sequencing was performed on CD4+ or CD8+ T cells sorted from blood, taken in a trial of the OX40 agonist ivuxolimab. Receptors originate from an adult with an advanced solid tumor such as melanoma, head and neck, liver or kidney cancer.

The chain is built from TRBV6-4 and TRBJ2-7; D possibly corresponds to TRBD2 (6 bases). Germline V gene lookup returns CDR1 MRHNA and CDR2 SNTAGT. CDR3 length: 14 residues. V was trimmed by 9 bases and J by 0 bases, leaving 15 bases between them. This CDR3 reads CARGTRKYSYEQYF. The CDR3 DNA follows: TGTGCCAGGGGGACTCGAAAGTACTCCTACGAGCAGTACTTC.

The V call is TRBV11-2, the J call TRBJ1-6; 7 nucleotides match TRBD1. V was clipped by 0 bases and J by 10 bases; unmatched bases: 6. The CDR3 length is 15 residues. Germline values: CDR1 SGHAT, CDR2 FQNNGV. Written as DNA, the CDR3 is TGTGCCAGCAGCTTAGAAAGACAGGGTTTCTCACCCCTCCACTTT. Its protein is CASSLERQGFSPLHF.

The chain carries TRBV14 and TRBJ1-2; D not resolved. The ends were cut back, 1 base at V and 5 bases at J, with 11 bases in the middle. The CDR3 sequence is 14 residues long. Germline V gene sequence: CDR1 SGHDN, CDR2 FVKESK. CDR3 sequence: CASSQGPGSYGYTF. In nucleotides, the CDR3 is TGTGCCAGCAGCCAAGGACCCGGCAGTTATGGCTACACCTTC.

This clone was recorded only once. The rearrangement joins TRBV28 to TRBJ1-1; 7 nucleotides agree with TRBD1. The germline V gene has CDR1 MDHEN and CDR2 SYDVKM. V was clipped by 4 bases and J by 10 bases; unmatched bases: 9. This CDR3 region has 13 residues. This CDR3 reads CASSWGQLVTAFF. DNA of the CDR3: TGTGCCAGCAGTTGGGGACAGTTAGTAACAGCTTTCTTT.

The CDR3: CASSPGTGASEQFF. Here the CDR3 DNA reads TGTGCCAGCAGTCCCGGGACAGGGGCGAGTGAGCAGTTCTTC. The chain uses TRBV27 and TRBJ2-1, with 10 bases identical to TRBD1. The CDR3 runs to 14 residues. V lost 5 bases to trimming and J lost 9 bases; unmatched junction nucleotides: 7. Germline lookup yields CDR1 MNHEY and CDR2 SMNVEV (reference sequence).

The V and J genes are TRBV9 and TRBJ1-6, with D uncertain. CDR1 is SGDLS, CDR2 YYNGEE, per germline. This CDR3 contains 14 residues. Trimming pared 3 bases from V and 8 bases from J, leaving 12 bases between. CDR3 DNA sequence: TGTGCCAGCAGCGGCGGTCGTATTGATTCACCCCTCCACTTT. This gives the protein CASSGGRIDSPLHF. The whole variable domain, remainder taken from reference TRBV9 and TRBJ1-6, is DSGVTQTPKHLITATGQRVTLRCSPRSGDLSVYWYQQSLDQGLQFLIQYYNGEERAKGNILERFSAQQFPDLHSELNLSSLELGDSALYFCASSGGRIDSPLHFGNGTRLTVT.

This clone was detected only a few times. This chain links TRBV30 with TRBJ2-7, with D unresolved. This CDR3 is 12 amino acids long. Per the germline V gene, CDR1 is GTSNPN and CDR2 is SVGIG (reference sequence). The ends were cut back, 5 bases at V and 2 bases at J, with 10 bases in the middle. The CDR3 protein is CAWLGGPYEQYF. CDR3 bases: TGTGCCTGGTTAGGCGGACCCTACGAGCAGTACTTC.

Here the CDR3 reads CASSLGVGDEQYF. CDR3 DNA: TGTGCCAGCAGCTTAGGGGTGGGGGACGAGCAGTACTTC. This chain joins TRBV7-8 and TRBJ2-7; D assignment may be TRBD1 or TRBD2 (5 bases each). V gave up 1 base and J gave up 5 bases, with 9 bases separating them. Germline CDR1 SGHVS, CDR2 FQNEAQ. The CDR3 has 13 residues. Full variable domain (rest looked up from reference TRBV7-8 and TRBJ2-7): GAGVSQSPRYKVAKRGQDVALRCDPISGHVSLFWYQQALGQGPEFLTYFQNEAQLDKSGLPSDRFFAERPEGSVSTLKIQRTQQEDSAVYLCASSLGVGDEQYFGPGTRLTVT.

This chain connects TRBV7-3 to TRBJ2-2; TRBD1 might be the D (6 bases). This CDR3 spans 16 amino acids. Looked up from germline, CDR1 is SGHTA and CDR2 is FQGTGA. The V and J ends lost 3 bases and 7 bases respectively, with 18 bases between them. Written as DNA, the CDR3 is TGTGCCAGCAGCTTGCAAGGAAGGGGGATGGGCGGGGAGCTGTTTTTT. It translates to CASSLQGRGMGGELFF.